This entry features one T cell receptor (beta chain) sequence. Trimming took off 1 base at V and 9 bases at J, with 12 bases between the two ends. The germline gives CDR1 KGHDR, CDR2 SFDVKD. The CDR3 loop spans 14 amino acids. These data originate in a study of blood T cell repertoires in COVID-19. At the level of the study: Sites in the United States, Italy and Spain provided acute and convalescent COVID-19 samples. From T cells, B-cell-depleted T cells, or PBMCs came the material, which was cDNA or gDNA.

In the original analysis: Reference gene primer amplification in the assay estimated nucleated cell counts. The assay was immunoSEQ multiplex PCR, and TCRdb's table has in-frame clones only and misses some. V, J and clone size are those of that table, while D and trimming were read from the DNA. The data contain 100,000 or so clones, 85% to 90% of them singletons. The specimen was peripheral blood. The clonotype comes from a man aged 45 to 65 with acute or convalescent COVID-19. V gene TRBV24-1 combines with J gene TRBJ2-1; TRBD1 might be the D (5 bases). CDR3 in DNA: TGTGCCACCAGTGATTTAAACTCAAGGGGTGAGCAGTTCTTC. Translation: CATSDLNSRGEQFF.